This T cell receptor (beta chain) appears in the sequencing data of a study of cytomegalovirus exposure and HLA in healthy donors (dated by TCRdb to about 2017). Concerning the study at large: An earlier analysis of several hundred of the donors reported approximately 300 Gb of sequence data and some 110 million unique TCR beta sequences obtained from 180 million or so T cells. Around 320 gigabases of sequencing data and tens of millions of unique TCR sequences were included in an early release covering about 700 HLA-typed donors. Among the approximately 430 genotyped donors, around 81% belonged to the genetic ancestry cluster associated with self-reported Caucasian donors. The study aimed to test whether signatures of past pathogen exposure could be identified by cataloging public T cell receptors. The study used immunosequencing to profile the T cell repertoires of approximately 630 subjects and linked those repertoires to cytomegalovirus serostatus. A separate validation cohort of some 130 different subjects was used in addition to the approximately 610-subject first cohort. To predict cytomegalovirus infection status, the study combined high-throughput TCR immunosequencing, statistical association of individual TCRs with disease status, and machine learning. A later analysis re-analyzed previously published TCR beta repertoires from 666 donors and added high-resolution HLA genotyping to study TCR occurrence patterns. In the later analysis, no new phenotypic data were used to find candidate immune exposures; instead, reliance was placed on TCR beta sequences and their occurrence across donors. An earlier analysis of 500 to 650 of the donors applied high-throughput TCR beta sequencing to assess whether each TCR beta V gene segment acted as functional or pseudogenic. Donor age, sex, ethnicity and CMV serostatus were compiled together with the repertoire data. Genome-wide SNP genotypes for about 65% of the roughly 670 donors were used in a later genetic analysis, which treated that subset as a discovery cohort. Every discovery cohort repertoire had been produced on one sequencing platform. Class I and class II HLA loci were covered by the typing at four-digit resolution. The number of donors typed differed by locus, with 629-630 for A, B, C, DRB1 and DQB1, roughly 520 for DQA1, 600 to 610 for DPA1, and some 440 for DPB1. Because of strong linkage in the cohort, 5 or 6 DR-DQ haplotypes were treated as single units for association and clustering. Across roughly 420 genotyped donors of the cohort, an average of 235,054 unique TCR beta nucleotide sequences per donor were sequenced, and approximately 17% of those sequences were non-productive.

In total, approximately 700 healthy bone marrow donors made up the cohort. At the time of sampling, every cohort member was nominally healthy, though immune exposures that went unrecorded were likely present. The donor was CMV seronegative and was included in the group of 352 seronegative cohort members. Every donor gave a peripheral blood sample, and the peripheral blood mononuclear cells from that sample were used for TCR beta sequencing. The Qiagen DNeasy Blood Extraction Kit was used to extract genomic DNA from the blood cell samples. CDR1 is given as MNHNS and CDR2 as SASEGT, both from the germline V gene. At the junction V is shortened by 3 bases and J by 5 bases, with 10 bases in between. From its cysteine to its phenylalanine, the CDR3 spans 14 amino acids. Just CDR3 DNA is preserved here, 42 bases in frame from base 1. Concerning this clone: Its target antigen remains unknown. Qualities for individual bases were not recorded, and no much larger clone is one base off.

The method behind the library was the immunoSEQ multiplex PCR assay. The multiplex PCR relied on a mix of 60 forward primers for TCR Vbeta segments and 13 reverse primers for TCR Jbeta segments. The CDR3 region of rearranged TCR beta genes was amplified from genomic DNA by a multiplex PCR assay. The amplified TCR beta libraries were sequenced on the Illumina HiSeq System as 87-base-pair reads. The study's own analysis went as follows. A later analysis tallied roughly 80 million unique TCR beta chains across the 550 to 850 repertoires, and some 10 million of those chains were shared by two or more donors. To remove PCR and sequencing errors, raw reads were error-corrected and collapsed into unique sequences using a nearest-neighbor algorithm that merged closely related sequences. To assign V, D and J gene segments, CDR3 sequences were aligned to IMGT reference sequences. For a sequence to be retained, a match of at least six nucleotides to both a V gene segment and a J gene segment was required. A rearrangement was called productive if the CDR3 had no stop codons and remained in frame with V and J, and every other rearrangement was called non-productive. CDR3 was defined according to IMGT convention as the region running from the second conserved V-encoded cysteine to the conserved J-encoded phenylalanine. Sequences without an unambiguous match to a single V gene segment were excluded from the earlier analysis of 500 to 700 of the donors. In an earlier analysis of 587 of the donors, a V segment was called functional when productive rearrangements were above 56.7%, and segregating when the standard deviation between donors exceeded 5%. A statistical classification framework was built to diagnose cytomegalovirus status from the catalog of TCR beta chain sequences. V and J gene assignment, in a later analysis, came from comparing TCR nucleotide sequences with IMGT/GENE-DB human TR gene sequences. The TCRdist pipeline was used in a later analysis to assign CDR3 sequences and most-parsimonious VDJ recombination scenarios. In a later analysis, each TCR beta chain was defined by its CDR3 amino acid sequence together with its V-gene family, and reads without a unique V-gene family were excluded. A later analysis removed several hundred highly shared, low-generation-probability nucleotide sequences to deal with suspected cross-contamination and a sequencing artifact. A later analysis calculated a clonal expansion index for each public chain from normalized within-repertoire ranks of inferred template counts. Generation probabilities in a later analysis came from a VDJ recombination model fitted to out-of-frame rearrangements, and those results were checked against IGoR. Hypergeometric tests were used in a later analysis to score TCR-TCR, TCR-HLA and TCR-CMV co-occurrence, with a repertoire-size bias correction applied to the TCR pairs. False discovery rates were estimated in a later analysis by permuting HLA or CMV assignments 20 times. A later analysis grouped co-occurring TCRs with DBSCAN, adding TCRdist sequence similarity when clustering within HLA-allele-positive subsets. Co-occurrence clustering excluded repertoires with fewer than 30,000 or more than 120,000 public chains, plus five with anomalous nucleotide sharing. TCRdb took over this immuneACCESS table, retaining in-frame rearrangements with V and J assigned. Such tables are incomplete; in checked studies, under half of the missing clones stem from an unresolved V gene, and the remainder is unexplained. Clone size and V and J calls were adopted from that table, with D and trimming inferred from the DNA. For this sample the table gives roughly 200,000 clones, of which 76% were detected only once. The ten largest clones represent under 0.8% of the sample.

General study outcomes and caveats: Because counts were too low, roughly 18 rarely observed V segments, including chromosome 9 orphons, were left out of the earlier analysis of some 600 of the donors. Some IMGT-functional V segments, including TRBV6-2 and TRBV6-3, could not be told apart with the 87-base-pair reads, so those segments were excluded. Broadly in line with IMGT annotations, most TCR beta V segments showed up in productive rearrangements about 87% or about 30% of the time in an earlier analysis of 587 of the donors. Compared with the approximately 710-donor mean, donors in an Asian-associated ancestry cluster had fewer N-insertions in productive TCRs, according to a later genetic analysis. Sequencing depth was assumed to be roughly uniform across donors in the presence/absence analyses, though that assumption may not hold. The classifier was reported to diagnose cytomegalovirus status with high specificity and sensitivity in both the original and validation cohorts. An association between a missense DCLRE1C variant and V-gene and J-gene trimming of TCR beta chains was found in a later genetic analysis and replicated in an independent cohort. In a later analysis, the rate of TCR association differed among HLA loci, with DRB1 alleles having the most associated TCRs and HLA-C alleles having the fewest. A later analysis associated about 17,000 TCR beta sequences with specific HLA alleles at a false discovery rate of 0.05. In the study, some 160 TCR beta chains were listed as associated with cytomegalovirus. For the cohort, immune exposure information was limited to CMV serostatus. It was suggested by the authors that the approach could potentially be generalized to other disease states and immunological phenotypes. Linkage disequilibrium might explain the correlated functional status among segregating V segments, but an unknown experimental factor could not be ruled out. A group of highly shared sequence variants was considered likely to be a technical artifact of the sequencing pipeline. In a later analysis, most CMV-associated TCR beta chains were found to appear HLA-restricted, with HLA associations seemingly driven largely by CMV exposure. In a later analysis, several top co-occurrence clusters were reported to appear linked to parvovirus B19, influenza, CMV and Epstein-Barr virus. The cohort was sequenced for TCR beta chains only, and without alpha or paired-chain data the features that could be detected were limited. When HLA alleles, especially DR and DQ, strongly co-occurred, attributing TCR associations to individual alleles was difficult. A further reported finding was that TCR beta sequences accurately predicted the HLA-A and HLA-B alleles for most subjects in the first cohort. HLA typing was unavailable for some donors at each locus, so association tests used only the typed subset. Most TCR sequences were observed very rarely across donors, whereas some public TCRs were present in many individuals. Three of the identified cytomegalovirus-associated TCR beta chains were confirmed in vitro to be specific for cytomegalovirus antigens. Compared with equally common non-associated chains, HLA-associated TCR beta chains in a later analysis were more clonally expanded and had lower generation probabilities.

Material: PBMCs. The chain was built from TRBV6-1 and TRBJ2-2; TRBD1 is a possible D gene, resting on 5 matching bases. The origin of this receptor is a man younger than 30 in good health and CMV-seronegative. The CDR3 loop reads CASSDRVGTGELFF. The sequenced DNA: TGTGCCAGCAGTGACAGGGTTGGTACCGGGGAGCTGTTTTTT.